This T cell receptor beta chain was retrieved from a study of PD-1 blockade in mismatch repair-deficient tumors. The germline gives CDR1 SEHNR, CDR2 FQNEAQ (reference sequence). V was shortened by 4 bases and J by 4 bases, with 19 bases between the two germline ends. The CDR3 is 16 amino acids. Assay: immunoSEQ multiplex PCR; the TCRdb copy retains only in-frame clones and omits some. The sample records about 120,000 clones, around three quarters being singletons. This sequence was found in an adult with mismatch repair-deficient cancer. The source material was peripheral blood, sampled approximately 64 weeks after starting pembrolizumab. The chain links TRBV7-9 to TRBJ1-1; D remains ambiguous. This CDR3 reads CASSSVTGPGTTEAFF. The CDR3 nucleotides are TGTGCCAGCAGCTCCGTTACGGGCCCCGGCACCACTGAAGCTTTCTTT.